This TCR beta chain was identified in a study of OX40 agonist ivuxolimab in advanced cancers. About the investigation overall: Ivuxolimab, which targeted the costimulatory receptor OX40 (CD134), was an agonistic, fully human IgG2 monoclonal antibody. In the dose-escalation cohort, around 80% of patients were male, and the mean age was 60 years with a range of roughly 20 to 79. Three dose-escalation patients achieved partial responses, one with hepatocellular carcinoma and two with cutaneous melanoma. Among the roughly 54 dose-escalation patients, about 19 had hepatocellular carcinoma, roughly 15 melanoma, 9 renal cell carcinoma and 9 head and neck cancer. The purpose of peripheral TCRbeta sequencing was to test whether ivuxolimab changed TCR sequence diversity and led to clonal T-cell expansion. The paper reports the monotherapy dose-escalation portion (N of about 47 patients) of the phase I ivuxolimab trial. Intravenous ivuxolimab was administered to patients every 2 weeks at six dose levels: 0.01, 0.1, 0.3, 1.5, 3 and 10 mg/kg. Patients were allowed to have had prior anti-PD-1, anti-PD-L1 or anti-CTLA-4 therapy, and approximately 41% of the dose-escalation patients had previously received checkpoint inhibitors.

Details on this clone: Its antigen target is currently unknown. Base qualities are not provided; no much larger clone lies one nucleotide away.

Genomic DNA was extracted from sorted cells for sequencing of the TCRbeta CDR3 region. The immunoSEQ Assay was used to sequence the TCRbeta CDR3 regions. Imported from immuneACCESS, the table was reduced by TCRdb to in-frame sequences with V and J called. These copies leave out some clones; in studies compared against another copy, an unresolved V gene accounts for under half, and the cause of the remainder is not known. This sample gives some 50,000 clones in total; over 80% of them show up just once. The top ten hold over 1.5% of the sample. From the cysteine through the phenylalanine, the CDR3 covers 15 amino acids. The DNA shown is the 45-base CDR3, in frame from base 1. Here is what the overall study found, with its caveats: In partial responders in the 0.1-3.0 mg/kg groups, normalized peripheral clonal expansion was found to be among the lowest, especially among CD8+ T cells. After ivuxolimab, more expanded clones were found on average in CD8+ T cells than in CD4+ T cells. At doses of 0.1 to 3.0 mg/kg, clonal expansion of both CD4+ and CD8+ blood T cells was observed from baseline to week 6. Low levels of normalized T-cell clonal expansion were also seen in some patients who did not respond. Antigen specificity was not determined for the clonally expanded peripheral T cells.

Patients with autoimmune disease history or receiving systemic immunosuppression were excluded from the trial. Peripheral blood for TCR sequencing was drawn from every dose cohort at baseline, at cycle 4 day 1 and at cycle 7 day 1. Samples were obtained from an open-label, multicenter, first-in-human phase I dose-escalation trial of ivuxolimab. Adults with locally advanced or metastatic melanoma, renal cell carcinoma, hepatocellular carcinoma or head and neck squamous cell carcinoma were enrolled in the trial. Before TCR sequencing, CD4+ T cells and CD8+ T cells from peripheral blood were sorted into separate populations.

The sequence joins TRBV21-1 to TRBJ1-5. TRBV21-1 counts as a pseudogene. Source: CD4+ or CD8+ T cells sorted from blood, taken in a trial of the OX40 agonist ivuxolimab. This sequence originates from an adult with an advanced solid tumor such as melanoma, head and neck, liver or kidney cancer. The bases are TGTGCCACCAGTCCTCGGGACCGCCTTAATCAGCCCCAGCATTTT. Its translation is CATSPRDRLNQPQHF.